Given below is one TCR beta chain in context. This clone has just one count. There is no known antigen for this receptor. Base qualities are not at hand, and no much larger clone is one base apart. Participants in the prospective study were enrolled through a virtual design, were aged about 18 to 100 years, and lived in about 25 United States geographic areas. To assign participants to cohorts, the prospective study relied on clinical history that participants themselves reported in a screening survey and a study questionnaire. Exposed participants were defined as having been in contact with someone with a PCR-confirmed or clinician-diagnosed COVID-19 case within 2 weeks of study entry. Mobile phlebotomists in the prospective study collected whole blood, serum and a nasopharyngeal or oropharyngeal swab from every participant. Additional blood draws and questionnaires over an approximately 2-month period could optionally be provided by prospective study participants. Before DNA extraction, blood samples from the prospective study were shipped at room temperature or frozen.

This sample stems from a study of blood T cell repertoires in COVID-19 (dated by TCRdb to about 2020). With respect to the entire study: Collaborator samples came from the United States, Italy and Spain and covered acute and convalescent phases of COVID-19. The material from the prospective study consisted of cDNA or gDNA derived from T cells, B-cell-depleted T cells, or PBMCs. The dataset comprised deeply sampled blood TCRbeta repertoires from subjects exposed to, actively infected with, or recovered from COVID-19. The repertoires were made available in a free public database intended to serve as a resource for research on the immune response to SARS-CoV-2. The samples were drawn from the first 160 participants of the ongoing ImmuneRACE study and from roughly 1,300 subjects provided by 6 global collaborators. Nearly every sample came with metadata listing a de-identified subject ID, COVID-19 status, age in years and sex. HLA class I and class II types, where available, came from metadata supplied by the sample provider rather than from assay-based typing.

TCRbeta CDR3 regions were amplified from genomic DNA using the immunoSEQ Assay, a bias-controlled multiplex PCR. Concerning the study's data processing: Nucleated cell counts per sample were estimated from amplification of reference gene primers within the assay. Sequence reads were collapsed and filtered to measure the absolute abundance of every unique TCRbeta CDR3 rearrangement. Productive Simpson clonality was computed per sample as the square root of Simpson's diversity index over productive rearrangements. TCRdb mirrors the immuneACCESS table, restricted to in-frame sequences. Some clones are absent from its copies; in checked studies, under half trace to an unresolved V gene, and the reason for the others is unknown. V, J and clone size reflect that table, while D and trimming were determined from the DNA. The sample table holds some 270,000 clones, of which around 90% were seen once. Clones ranked in the top ten supply over 3% of the sample.

Here V drops 2 bases and J drops 1 base, and the junction holds 7 bases not matched to any gene. The CDR3 covers 17 residues, taking in both the cysteine and the phenylalanine. The kept DNA is CDR3 alone, 51 bases in frame from the first base. Based on the germline V gene, the CDR1 and CDR2 sequences are MNHEY and SVGEGT. General study outcomes and caveats: How much clinical and demographic metadata was included differed by source and by participant, and the metadata was provided uncurated.

The chain couples TRBV6-2 or TRBV6-3 to TRBJ2-5; 10 of the junction bases match TRBD2. Material for sequencing was PBMCs or T cells enriched from blood (not recorded which). This receptor was taken from a woman aged 40 to 49 who had been exposed to COVID-19. The CDR3 amino acid sequence is: CASSYGSGGLVQETQYF. Here is the DNA: TGTGCCAGCAGTTACGGTAGCGGGGGGCTCGTCCAAGAGACCCAGTACTTC.